This TCR beta chain was captured in a study of blood T cells in healthy people across ages. A note on this clonotype: Antigen: not known.

Study-level points and caveats: A roughly linear age-dependent decrease characterized TCR beta diversity per million T cells.

In terms of origin and age, donors were healthy Caucasian individuals from Russia aged about 6 to 90. The germline gives CDR1 MNHNS, CDR2 SASEGT. CDR3 length equals 17 residues. The second PCR ran about 6 to 11 cycles with a sample-barcoded 5' primer and J-beta primers. All samples gave at least 2.5 million CDR3-containing paired-end reads. TCRdb reprocessed the 5' RACE reads with MiXCR, giving one entry per CDR3 protein. This table holds approximately 580,000 distinct CDR3 sequences, nearly 25% found once. These data were also filed under a second study, of T cells of mothers and their children.

The sequence derives from a boy between 10 and 17 years old in good health. The chain couples TRBV6-1 to TRBJ2-5; 10 bases agree with TRBD1. With the DNA end fitting TRBJ2-1 better, the J assignment may be wrong. Specimen: blood. CDR3 in DNA: TGTGCCAGCAGCAGGGGGCCGGGACAGGGGACTAACAATGAGCAGTTCTTC. Amino acids: CASSRGPGQGTNNEQFF.